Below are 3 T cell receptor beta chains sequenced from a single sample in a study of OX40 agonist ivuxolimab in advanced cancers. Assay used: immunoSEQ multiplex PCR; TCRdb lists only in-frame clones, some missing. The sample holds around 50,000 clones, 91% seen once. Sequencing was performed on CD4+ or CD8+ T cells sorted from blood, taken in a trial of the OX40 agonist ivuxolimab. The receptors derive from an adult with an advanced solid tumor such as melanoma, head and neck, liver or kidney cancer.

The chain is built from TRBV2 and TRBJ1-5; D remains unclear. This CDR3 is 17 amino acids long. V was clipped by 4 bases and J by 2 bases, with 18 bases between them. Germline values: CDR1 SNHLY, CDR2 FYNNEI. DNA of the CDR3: TGTGCCAGCAGTGCTTACCTTGACCCGTTGGGCAATCAGCCCCAGCATTTT. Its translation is CASSAYLDPLGNQPQHF. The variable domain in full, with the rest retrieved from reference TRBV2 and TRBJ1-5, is EPEVTQTPSHQVTQMGQEVILRCVPISNHLYFYWYRQILGQKVEFLVSFYNNEISEKSEIFDDQFSVERPDGSNFTLKIRSTKLEDSAMYFCASSAYLDPLGNQPQHFGDGTRLSIL.

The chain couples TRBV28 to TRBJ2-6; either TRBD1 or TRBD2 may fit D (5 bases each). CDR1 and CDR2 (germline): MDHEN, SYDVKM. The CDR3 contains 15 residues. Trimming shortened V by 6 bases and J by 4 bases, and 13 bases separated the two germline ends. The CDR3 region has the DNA TGTGCCAGCAGCCCAGGGAGCGCCGGGGCCAACGTCCTGACTTTC. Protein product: CASSPGSAGANVLTF.

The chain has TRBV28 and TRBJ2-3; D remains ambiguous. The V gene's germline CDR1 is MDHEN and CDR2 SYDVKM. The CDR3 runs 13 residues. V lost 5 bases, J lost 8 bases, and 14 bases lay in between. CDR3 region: CASSNQIPGTQYF. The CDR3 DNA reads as TGTGCCAGCAGTAATCAGATCCCCGGTACGCAGTATTTT.